This record looks at one T cell receptor (beta chain) sequence and its context. Antigen: not known. Trimming shortened V by 2 bases and J by 6 bases, and 17 bases separated the two germline ends. The CDR3 consists of 15 residues. Per the germline V gene, CDR1 is MNHEY and CDR2 is SMNVEV (reference sequence). Here immunoSEQ multiplex PCR was the method, and the copy in TCRdb shows in-frame clones only, minus some. The sample includes over a million clones, 95% to 97% seen only once; the top ten take roughly 1.2%. The data were taken from a study of shared clonotypes between healthy human individuals. General observations from the study: When naive CD4 clonotypes were compared across a handful of donors, approximately 4.9% were shared.

Material: naive CD4+ T cells sorted from blood. Subset: CD45RA+ positively selected. The TCR comes from a young man in good health. The rearrangement links TRBV27 to TRBJ2-7; D perhaps matches TRBD2 (6 bases). The CDR3 sequence is CASSLSTSSRGEQYF. The CDR3 DNA sequence: TGTGCCAGCAGTTTAAGTACTAGCTCCCGGGGCGAGCAGTACTTC.